These 30 T cell receptor beta chains share one sample of origin, sequenced in a study of regulatory T cells in long-lasting Graves disease. Libraries of TCR beta came from iRepertoire HTBI primers plus Arm-PCR of CDR3 regions. TCRdb analysed the multiplex PCR reads with MiXCR anew, one entry per CDR3 protein. The table includes roughly 410,000 distinct CDR3 sequences, about 15% detected once. As to time point: newly diagnosed GD, antithyroid drugs for less than 3 months. PBMCs were the source of the RNA used for TCR sequencing. The sample was also reused in another study, on T cells in Graves' hyperthyroidism and ophthalmopathy.

This specimen was peripheral blood mononuclear cells (PBMCs), taken at new diagnosis, from a patient treated with antithyroid drugs. These receptor sequences come from a woman in her 40s with Graves disease.

The CDR3 DNA is TGTGCCAGTAGCAGATCCCCGGGACAGGCCTCCAGGGACTATGGCTACACCTTC. Translation: CASSRSPGQASRDYGYTF. The genes are TRBV19 and TRBJ1-2; 8 bases line up with TRBD1. The CDR3 is made up of 18 amino acids. V trimming: 6 bases; J trimming: 3 bases; junction bases outside the gene matches: 18. CDR1 LNHDA and CDR2 SQIVND come from the germline V gene (reference sequence).

In regard to this clonotype: At one of its ends the junction is not consistent with the germline gene, which may arise from a read error. CDR3: CASSTPRDRGRLAF. CDR3 DNA sequence: TGTGCCAGCAGCACCCCCCGGGACAGGGGGCGCCTGGCTTTC. The chain employs TRBV7-2 and TRBJ2-6; 12 positions match TRBD1. This CDR3 has 14 amino acids. The germline V gene has CDR1 SGHTA and CDR2 FQGNSA.

The chain is built from TRBV5-4 and TRBJ1-2; 8 nucleotides align to TRBD1. The V and J ends lost 4 bases and 6 bases, in that order; junction bases with no gene match: 8. This CDR3 is built from 14 residues. Per germline, CDR1 SGHNT and CDR2 YYREEE (reference sequence). The CDR3 reads CASSTDQGANGYTF. CDR3 sequence (DNA): TGTGCCAGCAGCACTGATCAGGGGGCAAATGGCTACACCTTC.

V is TRBV6-5 and J is TRBJ2-3; D remains unclear. The CDR3 runs to 15 residues. V shed 0 bases and J shed 0 bases, with 7 bases lying between them. Per germline, CDR1 MNHEY and CDR2 SVGAGI. CDR3 in DNA: TGTGCCAGCAGTTACTCAATTCCTAGCACAGATACGCAGTATTTT. Translating it yields CASSYSIPSTDTQYF.

This clonotype showed up just a few times. CDR3 in amino acids: CASSQNPGTGGMHEQYF. CDR3 nucleotide sequence: TGTGCCAGCAGCCAAAACCCGGGGACAGGGGGCATGCACGAGCAGTACTTC. The chain is built from TRBV3-1 and TRBJ2-7, with 12 bases lining up with TRBD1. Germline V gene sequence: CDR1 LGHDT, CDR2 YNNKEL (reference sequence). J lost 5 bases, V lost 2 bases, and 10 bases had no gene match. The CDR3 is 17 residues long.

In its sample, this clonotype was seen many times. The chain is built from TRBV7-9 and TRBJ2-5; D is ambiguous. In germline, CDR1 is SEHNR, CDR2 FQNEAQ (reference sequence). V was cut by 2 bases and J by 2 bases, with 6 bases left in between. This CDR3 is 13 amino acids long. The CDR3 region is CASSLIPQETQYF. CDR3 coding DNA: TGTGCCAGCAGCTTAATCCCACAAGAGACCCAGTACTTC.

V and J are TRBV19 and TRBJ2-3, with D maybe TRBD2 (6 bases). The CDR3 length is 17 residues. Looked up from germline, CDR1 is LNHDA and CDR2 is SQIVND (reference sequence). Trimming removed 0 bases from V and 4 bases from J, with 17 bases in between. As DNA, the CDR3 is TGTGCCAGTAGTATAGAATTATGGAGGGGAGGTGCAGATACGCAGTATTTT. It yields the protein CASSIELWRGGADTQYF.

Many counts were recorded for this clonotype. The chain links TRBV6-5 to TRBJ2-7; D could derive from TRBD1 or TRBD2 (5 bases each). V lost 2 bases to trimming and J lost 0 bases, with 14 bases between them. This CDR3 contains 16 residues. The germline CDR1 and CDR2 sequences are MNHEY and SVGAGI. Here the CDR3 reads CASSYGGAGVSYEQYF. DNA of the CDR3: TGTGCCAGCAGTTACGGTGGGGCGGGTGTCTCCTACGAGCAGTACTTC.

This clonotype was detected only a few times. The chain uses TRBV28 and TRBJ1-2; a weak D match, TRBD1 (5 bases). CDR3 length equals 13 residues. Trimming left V 5 bases short and J 3 bases short, with 10 bases between. CDR1 and CDR2 (germline): MDHEN, SYDVKM. In nucleotides, the CDR3 is TGTGCCAGCAGTAAAAGGGGCTACTATGGCTACACCTTC. Amino acids: CASSKRGYYGYTF.

V is TRBV6-2 or TRBV6-3 and J is TRBJ2-7; 12 nucleotides line up with TRBD2. V dropped 5 bases and J dropped 1; count of bases not matched to a gene: 12. The germline V gene encodes CDR1 MNHEY and CDR2 SVGEGT. The CDR3 totals 18 residues. CDR3 bases: TGTGCCAGCAGTGGGGGACTAGCGGGTCCCAAACTTTCCTACGAGCAGTACTTC. It yields the protein CASSGGLAGPKLSYEQYF.

This clonotype occurred a few times. This sequence joins TRBV29-1 and TRBJ1-1; 7 bases fit TRBD1. V was clipped by 3 bases and J by 7 bases; unmatched bases: 11. This CDR3 has 14 amino acids. From germline, CDR1 is SQVTM and CDR2 ANQGSEA. This chain's CDR3 is CSVEGQLNQIEAFF. In DNA form, the CDR3 reads TGCAGCGTTGAGGGACAGCTTAACCAAATTGAAGCTTTCTTT.

This clonotype was seen repeatedly, ten times or more. The chain has TRBV28 and TRBJ2-7, with 12 positions matching TRBD2. This CDR3 region has 17 residues. Germline loops: CDR1 MDHEN, CDR2 SYDVKM. V lost 6 bases, J lost 2 bases, and 11 bases stayed unmatched. The chain's CDR3 is CASSSPGLAGRTYEQYF. In DNA, the CDR3 is TGTGCCAGCAGCTCGCCGGGACTAGCGGGCCGTACCTACGAGCAGTACTTC. The full variable domain, completed using reference TRBV28 and TRBJ2-7, is DVKVTQSSRYLVKRTGEKVFLECVQDMDHENMFWYRQDPGLGLRLIYFSYDVKMKEKGDIPEGYSVSREKKERFSLILESASTNQTSMYLCASSSPGLAGRTYEQYFGPGTRLTVT.

This clonotype was seen a few times. The chain recombines TRBV27 with TRBJ2-5, with D perhaps TRBD1 (6 bases). The germline V and J ends were trimmed by 8 bases and 5 bases, with 15 bases remaining between them. Germline CDR1 and CDR2: MNHEY and SMNVEV (reference sequence). This CDR3 is 13 amino acids long. The CDR3 bases are TGTGCCAGCGCTAAACACAGGGAGGAGACCCAGTACTTC. This translates into CASAKHREETQYF.

Note on this clonotype: A much larger clonotype is one base distant, so this may be a read error. V gene TRBV3-1 combines with J gene TRBJ2-1, with 10 bases matching TRBD2. J was trimmed by 12 bases and V by 1 base; bases with no gene match: 12. The CDR3 spans 16 residues. CDR1 is LGHDT, CDR2 YNNKEL, per germline (reference sequence). DNA for the CDR3: TGTGCCAGCAGCCAAGGATGGGCTAGCGGGGGTCCGGCGCAGTTCTTC. This codes for CASSQGWASGGPAQFF.

This chain connects TRBV6-1 to TRBJ2-6; D is ambiguous. V was cut by 6 bases and J by 4 bases, with 13 bases left in between. Germline assignment: CDR1 MNHNS and CDR2 SASEGT. The CDR3 length is 15 residues. CDR3 coding DNA: TGTGCCAGCAGAACGGACCGGACCGGGGCCAACGTCCTGACTTTC. Its protein product is CASRTDRTGANVLTF.

This clonotype was counted many times. The V and J genes are TRBV5-1 and TRBJ2-3; weak D call: TRBD2 (5 bases). The CDR3 has 14 amino acids. V was cut by 3 bases and J by 3 bases, with 11 bases left in between. Germline V CDR1 and CDR2: SGHRS, YFSETQ. This CDR3 reads CASSSDGVTDTQYF. Written as DNA, the CDR3 is TGCGCCAGCAGCTCCGACGGGGTGACAGATACGCAGTATTTT.

This chain connects TRBV6-2 or TRBV6-3 to TRBJ2-1; a possible D gene is TRBD2 (6 bases). This CDR3 is built from 15 residues. V lost 4 bases and J 2 bases, leaving 12 bases between the germline ends. Germline V CDR1 and CDR2: MNHEY, SVGEGT. This CDR3 reads CASSLGRGPYNEQFF. CDR3 bases: TGTGCCAGCAGTTTGGGGCGGGGTCCCTACAATGAGCAGTTCTTC.

This chain uses TRBV30 with TRBJ2-1; D unresolved. Trimming shortened V by 5 bases and J by 8 bases, and 10 bases separated the two germline ends. This CDR3 spans 11 amino acids. Per germline, CDR1 GTSNPN and CDR2 SVGIG (reference sequence). This CDR3 is CAWGEVDEQFF. The CDR3 DNA follows: TGTGCCTGGGGTGAGGTCGATGAGCAGTTCTTC.

Many counts were recorded for this clonotype. The chain links TRBV12-5 to TRBJ2-5; perhaps TRBD2 as D (6 bases). This CDR3 is built from 15 residues. Trimming removed 7 bases at V and 5 bases at J, with 20 bases between. CDR1 and CDR2 from the germline V gene are LGHNT and FRNRAP. The CDR3 region is CASAEGSGVGETQYF. In nucleotides, the CDR3 is TGTGCTAGTGCCGAAGGTTCGGGGGTAGGTGAGACCCAGTACTTC.

This clonotype was seen ten or more times. The chain joins TRBV28 to TRBJ1-5; 7 nucleotides match TRBD1. Germline CDR1 and CDR2: MDHEN and SYDVKM. The V gene end was trimmed by 3 bases and the J gene end by 4 bases; junction bases not matched to a gene: 6. The CDR3 covers 15 residues. Written as DNA, the CDR3 is TGTGCCAGCAGTTTTGGCAGGGGGTGGAATCAGCCCCAGCATTTT. Encoded protein: CASSFGRGWNQPQHF.

This clonotype was seen repeatedly, ten times or more. The rearrangement joins TRBV3-1 to TRBJ2-3; D may be TRBD2 (6 bases). This CDR3 has 13 residues. V gave up 0 bases and J gave up 8 bases, with 9 bases separating them. Germline V gene lookup returns CDR1 LGHDT and CDR2 YNNKEL (reference sequence). The CDR3 here is CASSQDEAGTQYF. In DNA form, the CDR3 reads TGTGCCAGCAGCCAAGACGAAGCGGGTACGCAGTATTTT.

This chain joins TRBV19 and TRBJ1-3, with D unresolved. The CDR3 runs 15 residues. Germline V gives CDR1 LNHDA, CDR2 SQIVND (reference sequence). The V gene lost 3 bases and the J gene lost 3 bases, with 12 bases spanning the gap. The CDR3 nucleotides read TGTGCCAGTAGTATGGTATCCGGGGTTGGAAACACCATATATTTT. Protein product: CASSMVSGVGNTIYF.

This clonotype was recorded many times. V is TRBV11-3 and J is TRBJ2-7; no clear D. The V gene lost 6 bases and the J gene lost 7 bases, with 16 bases spanning the gap. This CDR3 region has 13 residues. The germline CDR1 and CDR2 sequences are SGHNT and YENEEA. The CDR3 DNA sequence: TGTGCCAGCAGTGCACGGTTGGTGGGGGAGCAGTACTTC. Translating it yields CASSARLVGEQYF.

The rearrangement uses TRBV30 and TRBJ1-1, with D possibly TRBD1 on 5 matching bases. V was clipped by 4 bases and J by 4 bases, with 19 bases between them. Germline lookup yields CDR1 GTSNPN and CDR2 SVGIG (reference sequence). The length of the CDR3 is 15 residues. The CDR3 DNA sequence: TGTGCCTGGATCGGAGGGGAAGGTTTCGGCACTGAAGCTTTCTTT. It yields the protein CAWIGGEGFGTEAFF.

This clonotype has at least ten counts. The V call is TRBV11-2, the J call TRBJ2-1; 10 nucleotides match TRBD2. Germline V gene data show CDR1 as SGHAT and CDR2 as FQNNGV. J gave up 7 bases and V 5 bases, and 8 bases lay outside the gene matches. The CDR3 is 15 amino acids. The CDR3 loop reads CASSLTLAGVNEQFF. CDR3 in DNA: TGTGCCAGCAGCCTCACCCTAGCGGGAGTGAATGAGCAGTTCTTC.

This clonotype turned up a few times. The chain employs TRBV30 and TRBJ2-1; tentative D call: TRBD2 (6 bases). The germline V gene has CDR1 GTSNPN and CDR2 SVGIG (reference sequence). Between the trimmed V and J ends, which lost 4 bases and 1 base, there was a span of 14 bases. This CDR3 has 15 residues. In DNA, the CDR3 is TGTGCCTGGACTTCCGGCGGGGTTTCCTACAATGAGCAGTTCTTC. It encodes CAWTSGGVSYNEQFF.

This clonotype was found many times. The chain uses TRBV29-1 and TRBJ2-2; TRBD2 aligns across 9 bases. Unmatched junction bases numbered 5, after V lost 6 bases and J lost 0 bases. This CDR3 has 15 residues. Germline V gene lookup returns CDR1 SQVTM and CDR2 ANQGSEA. The CDR3 sequence is CSVIAGATNTGELFF. In nucleotides, the CDR3 is TGCAGCGTCATAGCGGGAGCCACGAACACCGGGGAGCTGTTTTTT.

This rearrangement joins TRBV10-3 to TRBJ2-5, with no clear D. V was pared by 3 bases and J by 1 base, with 6 bases between. The CDR3 is made up of 13 amino acids. From germline, CDR1 is ENHRY and CDR2 SYGVKD. CDR3 sequence reads: CAISDLAQETQYF. For the CDR3, the DNA is TGTGCCATCAGTGATCTCGCCCAAGAGACCCAGTACTTC.

This clonotype was seen ten or more times. The chain is built from TRBV6-1 and TRBJ1-1, with 10 bases matching TRBD1. After removal of 6 bases from V and 5 bases from J, the junction contained 9 bases not matched to a gene. Germline CDR1 is MNHNS and CDR2 is SASEGT. The CDR3 is made up of 15 amino acids. The CDR3 DNA is TGTGCCAGCAGCTGGGGGACAGGGGTCACAACTGAAGCTTTCTTT. This gives the protein CASSWGTGVTTEAFF.

Many counts were recorded for this clonotype. The chain employs TRBV5-1 and TRBJ2-5; D is possibly TRBD1 or TRBD2 (6 bases each). The V and J ends lost 6 bases and 2 bases respectively, with 14 bases between them. Germline CDR1 reads SGHRS; CDR2 reads YFSETQ. This CDR3 comprises 14 residues. The CDR3 sequence is CASMEQGTQETQYF. In DNA, the CDR3 is TGCGCCAGCATGGAGCAGGGGACTCAAGAGACCCAGTACTTC.